The rows below give T cell receptor beta chains drawn from one sample of a study of blood T cell repertoires in COVID-19. Sequencing used immunoSEQ multiplex PCR; TCRdb keeps in-frame clones, though not all of them. The table has under 130,000 clones, more than 80% seen once. The source material was peripheral blood. These receptors all stem from a human donor in a cohort sampled during active COVID-19. Both conserved end residues are part of each CDR3. A D gene is named only where the DNA matches it firmly. Clone size is given for some rows only: seen once, a few or many times, or a class if the clone is expanded.

CDR3nt: TGTGCCAGCAGCCCGGACCTCAGGGTTTACACTGAAGCTTTCTTT
CDR3aa: CASSPDLRVYTEAFF
d_gene: .
abundance: .
j_gene: TRBJ1-1
v_gene: TRBV3-1/TRBV3-2

CDR3nt: TGCGCCAGCAGCCAAGATGGGAGCGAAAGGAACAATGAGCAGTTCTTC
CDR3aa: CASSQDGSERNNEQFF
d_gene: .
abundance: once
j_gene: TRBJ2-1
v_gene: TRBV4-3

CDR3nt: TGTGCCAGCAGCTCCTCGGTGGGTAGCAGGGGGAATGAGCAGTTCTTC
CDR3aa: CASSSSVGSRGNEQFF
d_gene: TRBD1
abundance: .
j_gene: TRBJ2-1
v_gene: TRBV9

CDR3nt: TGCGCCAGCAGCTTGGTGGGCAGGGGGCCCGAGCAGTACTTC
CDR3aa: CASSLVGRGPEQYF
d_gene: TRBD1
abundance: .
j_gene: TRBJ2-7
v_gene: TRBV5-1

CDR3nt: TGTGCCAGCAGTTTTACCCAGGGTTCGAACATTCAGTACTTC
CDR3aa: CASSFTQGSNIQYF
d_gene: .
abundance: .
j_gene: TRBJ2-4
v_gene: TRBV6-5

CDR3nt: TGTGCCAGCAGCGTAGAACAGGCCGCCGGGGAGCTGTTTTTT
CDR3aa: CASSVEQAAGELFF
d_gene: .
abundance: .
j_gene: TRBJ2-2
v_gene: TRBV9

CDR3nt: TGTGCCAGTAGTCCTACTACAGGGAACTATGGCTACACCTTC
CDR3aa: CASSPTTGNYGYTF
d_gene: .
abundance: .
j_gene: TRBJ1-2
v_gene: TRBV19

CDR3nt: TGTGCCAGCAGCTTGGGACTTGCAACTAATGAAAAACTGTTTTTT
CDR3aa: CASSLGLATNEKLFF
d_gene: .
abundance: .
j_gene: TRBJ1-4
v_gene: TRBV7-9

CDR3nt: TGTGCCAGCAGCTTGGGGACTCCGTGGGAGACCCAGTACTTC
CDR3aa: CASSLGTPWETQYF
d_gene: .
abundance: .
j_gene: TRBJ2-5
v_gene: TRBV7-9

CDR3nt: TGTGCCAGTAGTATAGGTGGGACAGGGTACTATGGCTACACCTTC
CDR3aa: CASSIGGTGYYGYTF
d_gene: TRBD1
abundance: .
j_gene: TRBJ1-2
v_gene: TRBV19

CDR3nt: TGTGCCAGCAGCTTGGCCCAGGGGGCGCGAACTGAAGCTTTCTTT
CDR3aa: CASSLAQGARTEAFF
d_gene: TRBD1
abundance: .
j_gene: TRBJ1-1
v_gene: TRBV5-4

CDR3nt: TGTGCCAGTAGTATAGGCAGGGATTATAGCAATCAGCCCCAGCATTTT
CDR3aa: CASSIGRDYSNQPQHF
d_gene: .
abundance: .
j_gene: TRBJ1-5
v_gene: TRBV19

CDR3nt: TGTGCCAGCAGCTCCCAAGGGACTCCAAACACCGGGGAGCTGTTTTTT
CDR3aa: CASSSQGTPNTGELFF
d_gene: .
abundance: .
j_gene: TRBJ2-2
v_gene: TRBV9

CDR3nt: TGTGCCAGCATAGCCAGAAACACTGAAGCTTTCTTT
CDR3aa: CASIARNTEAFF
d_gene: .
abundance: few
j_gene: TRBJ1-1
v_gene: TRBV6-1

CDR3nt: TGTGCCAGCATCTCGGGACAGGCTTTTCCTGAAGCTTTCTTT
CDR3aa: CASISGQAFPEAFF
d_gene: TRBD1
abundance: .
j_gene: TRBJ1-1
v_gene: TRBV5-6